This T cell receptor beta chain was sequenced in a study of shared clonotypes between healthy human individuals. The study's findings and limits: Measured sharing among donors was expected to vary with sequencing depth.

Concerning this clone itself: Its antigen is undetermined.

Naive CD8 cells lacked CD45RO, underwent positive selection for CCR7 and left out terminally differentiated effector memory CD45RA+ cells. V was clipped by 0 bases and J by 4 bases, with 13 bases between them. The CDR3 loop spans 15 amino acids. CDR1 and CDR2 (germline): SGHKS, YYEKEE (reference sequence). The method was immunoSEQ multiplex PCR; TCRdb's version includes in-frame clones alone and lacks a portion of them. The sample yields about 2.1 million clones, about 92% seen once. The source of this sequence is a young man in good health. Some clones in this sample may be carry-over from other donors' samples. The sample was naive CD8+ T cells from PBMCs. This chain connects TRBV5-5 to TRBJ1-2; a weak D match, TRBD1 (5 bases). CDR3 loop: CASSLADSGVYGYTF. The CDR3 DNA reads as TGTGCCAGCAGCTTGGCCGATTCGGGGGTCTATGGCTACACCTTC.